The text below deals with one T cell receptor (beta chain). What it recognizes is unknown. TCRdb used MiXCR to reprocess the 5' RACE reads, holding one entry per CDR3 protein. The sample includes over 550,000 distinct CDR3 sequences, about 7.1% of them seen just once. This sample was taken from a study of identical twins. Study observations and caveats: Out-of-frame alpha sequences shared between twins exhibited an excess of low generation probability.

The CDR3 length is 14 residues. CDR1 is LGHDT and CDR2 is YNNKEL in the germline V gene (reference sequence). The V end was cut by 1 base, the J end by 1 base, with 7 bases between. This sample also appeared in a second study, on yellow fever vaccine responses in identical twins. That publication notes: Reported findings indicate that twins' vaccine T cell responses seemed partially convergent, partially personalized.

The specimen sequenced was PBMCs. The rearrangement joins TRBV3-1 to TRBJ1-1, with D uncertain. The sequence was collected from a woman under 30 in good health. The CDR3 loop reads CASSQGPPNTEAFF. CDR3 DNA sequence: TGTGCCAGCAGCCAAGGGCCGCCGAACACTGAAGCTTTCTTT. Based on the CDR3 plus reference TRBV3-1 and TRBJ1-1, the full variable domain is DTAVSQTPKYLVTQMGNDKSIKCEQNLGHDTMYWYKQDSKKFLKIMFSYNNKELIINETVPNRFSPKSPDKAHLNLHINSLELGDSAVYFCASSQGPPNTEAFFGQGTRLTVV.